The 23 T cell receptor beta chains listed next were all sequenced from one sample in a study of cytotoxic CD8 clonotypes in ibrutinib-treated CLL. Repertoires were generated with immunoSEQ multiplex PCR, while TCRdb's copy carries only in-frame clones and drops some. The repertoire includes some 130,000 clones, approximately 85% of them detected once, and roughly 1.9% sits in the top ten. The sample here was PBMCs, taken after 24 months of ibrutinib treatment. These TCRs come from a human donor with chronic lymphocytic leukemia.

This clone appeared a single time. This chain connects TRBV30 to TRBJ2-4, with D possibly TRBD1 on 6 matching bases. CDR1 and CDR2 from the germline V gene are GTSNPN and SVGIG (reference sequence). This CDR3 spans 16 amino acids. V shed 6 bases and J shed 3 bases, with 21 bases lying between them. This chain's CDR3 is CACPLGQGLIKNIQYF. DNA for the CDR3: TGTGCCTGTCCCCTCGGGCAGGGGTTAATCAAAAACATTCAGTACTTC.

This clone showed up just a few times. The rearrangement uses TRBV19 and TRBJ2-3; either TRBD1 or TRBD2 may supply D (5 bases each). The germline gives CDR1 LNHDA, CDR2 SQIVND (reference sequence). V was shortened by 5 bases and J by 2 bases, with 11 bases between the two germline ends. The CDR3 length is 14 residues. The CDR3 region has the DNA TGTGCCAGTAGTGTGGGACGGTACACAGATACGCAGTATTTT. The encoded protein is CASSVGRYTDTQYF.

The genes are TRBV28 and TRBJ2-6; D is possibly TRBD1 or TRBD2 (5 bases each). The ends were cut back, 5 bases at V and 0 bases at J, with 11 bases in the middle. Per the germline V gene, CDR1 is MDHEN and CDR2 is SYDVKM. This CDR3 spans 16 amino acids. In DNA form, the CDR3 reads TGTGCCAGCAGTCCGGGACGGCGCTCTGGGGCCAACGTCCTGACTTTC. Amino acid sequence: CASSPGRRSGANVLTF.

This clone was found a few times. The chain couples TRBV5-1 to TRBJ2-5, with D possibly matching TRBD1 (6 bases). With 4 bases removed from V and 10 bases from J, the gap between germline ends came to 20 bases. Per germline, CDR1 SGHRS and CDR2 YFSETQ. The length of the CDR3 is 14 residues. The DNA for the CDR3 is TGCGCCAGCAGCGGTTGGGGGCCCGCGTATGGCCAGTACTTC. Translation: CASSGWGPAYGQYF.

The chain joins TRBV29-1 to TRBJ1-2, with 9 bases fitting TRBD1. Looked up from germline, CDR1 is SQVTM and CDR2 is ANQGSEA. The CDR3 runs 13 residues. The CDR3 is CKIGGQGGYGYTF. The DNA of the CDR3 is TGCAAGATTGGGGGACAGGGCGGCTATGGCTACACCTTC.

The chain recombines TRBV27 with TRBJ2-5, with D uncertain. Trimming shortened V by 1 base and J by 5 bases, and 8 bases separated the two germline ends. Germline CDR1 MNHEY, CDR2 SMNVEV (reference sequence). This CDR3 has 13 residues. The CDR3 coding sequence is TGTGCCAGCAGTTTATTCGTAGGGGAGACCCAGTACTTC. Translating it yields CASSLFVGETQYF.

CDR3 nucleotide sequence: TGTGCCAGCAGTTTCCATGGGGGGGCCCGCACAGATACGCAGTATTTT. It translates to CASSFHGGARTDTQYF. The chain combines TRBV6-6 with TRBJ2-3; D possibly corresponds to TRBD2 (7 bases). V lost 4 bases and J 1 base, leaving 15 bases between the germline ends. Germline-derived CDR1 and CDR2 are MNHNY and SVGAGI (reference sequence). The CDR3 has 16 amino acids.

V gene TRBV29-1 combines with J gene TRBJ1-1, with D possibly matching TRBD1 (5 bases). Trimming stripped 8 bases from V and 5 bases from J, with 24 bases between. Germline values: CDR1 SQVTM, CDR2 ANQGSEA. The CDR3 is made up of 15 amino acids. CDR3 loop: CSISPRRDVGTEAFF. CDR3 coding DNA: TGCAGCATCTCCCCGCGCCGGGACGTAGGTACTGAAGCTTTCTTT.

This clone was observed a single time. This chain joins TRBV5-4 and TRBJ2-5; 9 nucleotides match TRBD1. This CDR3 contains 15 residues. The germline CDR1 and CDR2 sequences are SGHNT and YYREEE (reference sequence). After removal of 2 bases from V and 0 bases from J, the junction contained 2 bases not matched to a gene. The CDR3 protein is CASSFGQGNQETQYF. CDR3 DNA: TGTGCCAGCAGCTTTGGACAGGGGAACCAAGAGACCCAGTACTTC.

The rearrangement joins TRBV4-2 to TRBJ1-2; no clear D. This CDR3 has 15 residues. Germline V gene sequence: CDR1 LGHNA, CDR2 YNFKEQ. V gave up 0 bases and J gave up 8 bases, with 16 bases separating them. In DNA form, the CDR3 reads TGTGCCAGCAGCCAAGATCGACGGGATCCCGGGGGCTACACCTTC. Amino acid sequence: CASSQDRRDPGGYTF.

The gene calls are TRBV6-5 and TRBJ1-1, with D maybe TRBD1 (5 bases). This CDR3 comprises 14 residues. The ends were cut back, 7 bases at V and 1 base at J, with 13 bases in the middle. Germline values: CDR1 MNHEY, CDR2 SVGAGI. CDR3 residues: CASTSRGGNTEAFF. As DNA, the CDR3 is TGTGCCAGCACCTCAAGGGGTGGGAACACTGAAGCTTTCTTT.

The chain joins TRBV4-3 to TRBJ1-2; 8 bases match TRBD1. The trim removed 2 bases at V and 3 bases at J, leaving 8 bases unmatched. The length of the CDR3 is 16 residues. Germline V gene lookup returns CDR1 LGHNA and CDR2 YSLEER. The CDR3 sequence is CASSQLDPGGDYGYTF. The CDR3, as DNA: TGCGCCAGCAGCCAACTCGATCCAGGGGGCGACTATGGCTACACCTTC.

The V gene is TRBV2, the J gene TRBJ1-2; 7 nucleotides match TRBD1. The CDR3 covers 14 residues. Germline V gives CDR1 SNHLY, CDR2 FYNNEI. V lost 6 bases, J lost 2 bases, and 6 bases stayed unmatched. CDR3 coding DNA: TGTGCCAGCAGCTTACGACAGGGAAACTATGGCTACACCTTC. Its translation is CASSLRQGNYGYTF.

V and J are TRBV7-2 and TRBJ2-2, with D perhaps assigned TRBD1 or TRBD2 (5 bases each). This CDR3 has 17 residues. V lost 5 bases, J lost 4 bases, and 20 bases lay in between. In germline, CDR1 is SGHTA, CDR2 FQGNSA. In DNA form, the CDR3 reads TGTGCCAGCAGCCCTACAGTGGGGGTAGTCGGCACCGGGGAGCTGTTTTTT. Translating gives CASSPTVGVVGTGELFF.

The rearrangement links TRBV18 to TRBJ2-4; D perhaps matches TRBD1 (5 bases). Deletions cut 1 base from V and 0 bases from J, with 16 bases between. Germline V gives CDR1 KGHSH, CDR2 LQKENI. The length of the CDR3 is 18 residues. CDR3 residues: CASSPRPQGLIAKNIQYF. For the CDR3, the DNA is TGTGCCAGCTCACCACGTCCCCAGGGTCTGATAGCCAAAAACATTCAGTACTTC.

For the CDR3, the DNA is TGCAGCGTCTCCTCTTTCCGGGACAGGGGGTCCTACACCTTC. Translating it yields CSVSSFRDRGSYTF. The chain carries TRBV29-1 and TRBJ1-2, with 11 positions matching TRBD1. Germline CDR1 reads SQVTM; CDR2 reads ANQGSEA. V lost 6 bases, J lost 10 bases, and 13 bases stayed unmatched. The CDR3 is 14 amino acids. Variable domain in full (rest from reference TRBV29-1 and TRBJ1-2): SAVISQKPSRDICQRGTSLTIQCQVDSQVTMMFWYRQQPGQSLTLIATANQGSEATYESGFVIDKFPISRPNLTFSTLTVSNMSPEDSSIYLCSVSSFRDRGSYTFGSGTRLTVV.

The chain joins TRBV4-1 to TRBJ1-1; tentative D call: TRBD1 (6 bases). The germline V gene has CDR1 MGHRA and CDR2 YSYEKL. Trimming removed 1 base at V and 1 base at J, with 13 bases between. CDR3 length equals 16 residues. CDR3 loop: CASSQGPGGRNTEAFF. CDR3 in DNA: TGCGCCAGCAGCCAAGGTCCGGGGGGGCGGAACACTGAAGCTTTCTTT.

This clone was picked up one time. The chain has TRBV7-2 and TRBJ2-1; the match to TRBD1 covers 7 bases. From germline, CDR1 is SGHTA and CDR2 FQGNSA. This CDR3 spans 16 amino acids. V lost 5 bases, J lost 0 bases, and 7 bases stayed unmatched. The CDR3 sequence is CASSTRQGHSYNEQFF. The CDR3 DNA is TGTGCCAGCAGCACAAGACAGGGCCACTCCTACAATGAGCAGTTCTTC.

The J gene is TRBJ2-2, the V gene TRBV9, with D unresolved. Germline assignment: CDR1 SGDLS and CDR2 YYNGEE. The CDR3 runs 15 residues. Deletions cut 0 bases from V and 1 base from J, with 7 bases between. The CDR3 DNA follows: TGTGCCAGCAGCGTAGACCCGGGGAACACCGGGGAGCTGTTTTTT. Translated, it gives CASSVDPGNTGELFF.

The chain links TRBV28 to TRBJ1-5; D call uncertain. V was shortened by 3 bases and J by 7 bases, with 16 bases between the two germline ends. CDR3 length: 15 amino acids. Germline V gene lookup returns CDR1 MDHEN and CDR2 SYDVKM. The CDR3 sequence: CASSLSLRGIQPQHF. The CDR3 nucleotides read TGTGCCAGCAGTTTGAGTTTGCGGGGAATCCAGCCCCAGCATTTT.

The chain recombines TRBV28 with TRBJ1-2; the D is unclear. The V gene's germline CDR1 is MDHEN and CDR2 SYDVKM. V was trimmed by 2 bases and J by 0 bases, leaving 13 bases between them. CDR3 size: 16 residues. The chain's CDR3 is CASSLGPAVTNYGYTF. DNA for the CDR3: TGTGCCAGCAGTTTAGGGCCCGCTGTAACTAACTATGGCTACACCTTC.

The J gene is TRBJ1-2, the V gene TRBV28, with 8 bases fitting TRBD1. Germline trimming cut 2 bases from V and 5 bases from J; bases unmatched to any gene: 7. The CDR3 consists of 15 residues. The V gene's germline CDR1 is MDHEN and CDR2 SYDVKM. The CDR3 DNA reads TGTGCCAGCAGTTTAGATCAGGGGGCAGGGTATGGCTACACCTTC. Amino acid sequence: CASSLDQGAGYGYTF.

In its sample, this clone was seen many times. The CDR3 DNA is TGCGCCAGCAGCCAAGAAAACAGTTACCTTGGGGCCAACGTCCTGACTTTC. This translates into CASSQENSYLGANVLTF. The chain combines TRBV4-3 with TRBJ2-6; no reliable D call. CDR3 size: 17 residues. The V end lost 0 bases, the J end lost 3 bases, and 12 bases lay between the germline ends. Germline V gives CDR1 LGHNA, CDR2 YSLEER.